This note documents a single T cell receptor beta chain sequence. The CDR3 runs to 17 residues. The germline CDR1 and CDR2 sequences are SEHNR and FQNEAQ (reference sequence). V lost 1 base and J 10 bases, leaving 24 bases between the germline ends. This specimen belongs to a study of T cell changes during pregnancy in multiple sclerosis. Assay used: immunoSEQ multiplex PCR; TCRdb lists only in-frame clones, some missing. The repertoire has more than 30,000 clones, 85% to 95% of them found once; the top ten carry approximately 8.3%. This sequence joins TRBV7-9 and TRBJ2-3, with D hard to call. The TCR sequence derives from a female donor with multiple sclerosis, enrolled in a pregnancy study. The sequences come from CD8+ T cells from peripheral blood mononuclear cells, collected in the third trimester of pregnancy. CDR3 amino acids: CASSLEVAIGSSLAQYF. For the CDR3, the DNA is TGTGCCAGCAGCTTAGAAGTGGCGATAGGATCATCTCTAGCGCAGTATTTT. The whole variable domain, remainder taken from reference TRBV7-9 and TRBJ2-3, is DTGVSQNPRHKITKRGQNVTFRCDPISEHNRLYWYRQTLGQGPEFLTYFQNEAQLEKSRLLSDRFSAERPKGSFSTLEIQRTEQGDSAMYLCASSLEVAIGSSLAQYFGPGTRLTVL.